This note documents a single TCR beta chain sequence. The target antigen is unknown. Pools of viral peptides were used by the ViraFEST assay to expand antigen-specific CD4+ T cells ahead of sequencing. Cells that had been cultured for 10 days were the source of isolated CD4+ T cells. Nobody among the vaccine recipients had prior SARS-CoV-2 infection (nucleocapsid antibodies were negative). Each culture well received over 1.5 million PBMC. These cells were then cultured in IMDM with about 9.1 IU/ml IL-2 and 8.5 to 10 ug/ml peptides. The authors exchanged half the medium for IL-2 medium on days 3 and 7. Sequencing was performed with immunoSEQ multiplex PCR; in TCRdb, only in-frame clones are kept and a portion is missing. The table records around 36,000 clones, approximately 70% of them present only once. The sample is drawn from a study of vaccination effects on CD4 cells after COVID-19. Study conclusions and caveats: In the late period after vaccination, infection- and vaccine-induced clones contracted markedly.

V gave up 1 base and J gave up 4 bases; unmatched junction bases: 4. Germline V CDR1 and CDR2: KGHSH, LQKENI. The CDR3 runs 15 residues. The chain is built from TRBV18 and TRBJ2-7; 10 nucleotides line up with TRBD1. The sequence derives from a human donor who received a COVID-19 vaccine. The sample consisted of CD4+ T cells from PBMCs cultured with SARS-CoV-2 spike peptides, taken before COVID-19 vaccination. The CDR3 DNA reads TGTGCCAGCTCACCACAGGGACAGGGGAGGTACGAGCAGTACTTC. Amino acid sequence: CASSPQGQGRYEQYF.